These T cell receptor beta chains were read from a single sample in a study of blood T cell repertoires in COVID-19. Produced via immunoSEQ multiplex PCR; TCRdb's table is partial and in-frame only. The sample shows hundreds of thousands of clones, around 83% of them seen only once. Specimen: peripheral blood. The receptors stem from a man at least 80 years old with acute or convalescent COVID-19. Each CDR3 is given with its conserved first and last residue. Each record gives: D gene, clone size, V gene, J gene, CDR3 DNA, CDR3 protein. A D gene is named only where the DNA matches it firmly. Clone size, where shown, is once, few, many, or a class for clones that have expanded.

TRBD2,-,TRBV5-5,TRBJ2-1,TGTGCCAGCAGCTTTGTGCAGGGGCGATCTAGCGGGAGACCCTACAATGAGCAGTTCTTC,CASSFVQGRSSGRPYNEQFF
-,-,TRBV6-5,TRBJ2-7,TGTGCCAGCTCGGGGACCTACGAGCAGTACTTC,CASSGTYEQYF
-,-,TRBV7-9,TRBJ1-4,TGTGCCAGCAGCTCATGGAGGTCAGACGAAAAACTGTTTTTT,CASSSWRSDEKLFF
TRBD1,-,TRBV6-5,TRBJ2-7,TGTGCCAGCAGCCTTACGCACAGGGGTTACTACGAGCAGTACTTC,CASSLTHRGYYEQYF
-,-,TRBV5-1,TRBJ2-2,TGCGCCAGCAGCTTGAACGTTAGGGGCACCGGGGAGCTGTTTTTT,CASSLNVRGTGELFF
TRBD1,-,TRBV28,TRBJ2-7,TGTGCCAGCAGTTTATCGGGGACAGGGATCGACGAGCAGTACTTC,CASSLSGTGIDEQYF
-,few,TRBV5-1,TRBJ2-5,TGCGCCAGCAGCTTGGCCGCGGGACGGGAGACCCAGTACTTC,CASSLAAGRETQYF
-,few,TRBV27,TRBJ2-7,TGTGCCAGCAGTAGTACATCAGCGGACGAGCAGTACTTC,CASSSTSADEQYF
-,few,TRBV29-1,TRBJ1-2,TGCAGCGTTGATCGGGAGTCGGAAAAAGGCTACACCTTC,CSVDRESEKGYTF
TRBD1,-,TRBV18,TRBJ2-3,TGTGCCAGCTCACGGATCGCGGACAGGGCTGGGGCAGATACGCAGTATTTT,CASSRIADRAGADTQYF
TRBD1,-,TRBV2,TRBJ1-1,TGTGCCAGCAGTGAAGCGCTTAAGGGGGCGGCCGAAGCTTTCTTT,CASSEALKGAAEAFF
-,once,TRBV24-1,TRBJ2-7,TGTGCCACCAGTGGTATGGGCTACCCCTACGAGCAGTACTTC,CATSGMGYPYEQYF
-,few,TRBV5-4,TRBJ2-1,TGTGCCAGCAATGTTGACAGAACCCTATCTAGGGAGCAGTTCTTC,CASNVDRTLSREQFF
TRBD1,-,TRBV6-6,TRBJ2-7,TGTGCCAGCAGTTCTGGACAGGGGGCCTACGAGCAGTACTTC,CASSSGQGAYEQYF
-,-,TRBV6-5,TRBJ2-1,TGTGCCAGCAGTTACTACAGGGCACTGGGTAACAATGAGCAGTTCTTC,CASSYYRALGNNEQFF
TRBD1,few,TRBV6-5,TRBJ1-6,TGTGCCAGCAGTTCAACGACAGGGGCCTATAATTCACCCCTCCACTTT,CASSSTTGAYNSPLHF
TRBD1,once,TRBV10-3,TRBJ2-5,TGTGCCATCAAGGGGACAGGGGCACAAGAGACCCAGTACTTC,CAIKGTGAQETQYF
TRBD1,-,TRBV6-6,TRBJ1-2,TGTGCCAGCACCCCGACAGGGACTTTTAACTATGGCTACACCTTC,CASTPTGTFNYGYTF
TRBD2,-,TRBV7-2,TRBJ2-1,TGTGCCAGCAGCTTGACCGGGACTAGTTCCTACAATGAGCAGTTCTTC,CASSLTGTSSYNEQFF
-,-,TRBV2,TRBJ2-7,TGTGCCAGCAGTGAAATCGGCTCCAGGGACGAGCAGTACTTC,CASSEIGSRDEQYF
-,-,TRBV11-2,TRBJ1-2,TGTGCCAGCAGCTTAGGGACCGACAGGATCTATGGCTACACCTTC,CASSLGTDRIYGYTF
-,-,TRBV24-1,TRBJ1-5,TGTGCCACCAGCAGGGTCGGCAATCAGCCCCAGCATTTT,CATSRVGNQPQHF
TRBD1,once,TRBV5-3,TRBJ2-3,TGTGCCAGAAGCCGCTTAAAAGGACAGGGTGGTCATACGCAGTATTTT,CARSRLKGQGGHTQYF
-,-,TRBV28,TRBJ1-2,TGTGCCGGATCCTCAGAATCGGGTTATGGCTACACCTTC,CAGSSESGYGYTF
-,-,TRBV19,TRBJ2-3,TGTGCCAGTGCGGGACGGACCACAGATACGCAGTATTTT,CASAGRTTDTQYF
TRBD1,-,TRBV6-6,TRBJ1-2,TGTGCCAGCAGTTACTTGGGACAGGGCAACTATGGCTACACCTTC,CASSYLGQGNYGYTF
TRBD2,-,TRBV5-1,TRBJ2-5,TGCGCCAGCAGCCCGGCAGCGGGGGTTCAAGAGACCCAGTACTTC,CASSPAAGVQETQYF
-,-,TRBV7-9,TRBJ2-3,TGTGCCAGCAGCTTACTCTGGCGGGCGGTCACAGATACGCAGTATTTT,CASSLLWRAVTDTQYF
-,-,TRBV7-9,TRBJ2-4,TGTGCCAGCAGCTTAGGGGGGCCCGACGGGCCCAAAAACATTCAGTACTTC,CASSLGGPDGPKNIQYF
-,-,TRBV14,TRBJ2-7,TGTGCCAGCAGCCTCGAGAACGAGCAGTACTTC,CASSLENEQYF
-,-,TRBV30,TRBJ2-5,TGTGCCTGGAGGCCAGGGGAGACCCAGTACTTC,CAWRPGETQYF
-,-,TRBV3-1/TRBV3-2,TRBJ2-3,TGTGCCAGCAGCTACACAACTCCGGGACTGCCTATTAATCCGACAGATACGCAGTATTTT,CASSYTTPGLPINPTDTQYF
TRBD1,-,TRBV18,TRBJ1-5,TGTGCCAGCTCCCAGGAGGGGGCGCTACTTGGTGTTCGTCAGCCCCAGCATTTT,CASSQEGALLGVRQPQHF
TRBD1,few,TRBV28,TRBJ1-4,TGTGCCAGCAGTCCCAGACAGGGCTGGGGTGAAAAACTGTTTTTT,CASSPRQGWGEKLFF
-,-,TRBV7-9,TRBJ2-5,TGTGCCAGCAGCCGGGACACTCAAGAGACCCAGTACTTC,CASSRDTQETQYF
TRBD1,-,TRBV3-1/TRBV3-2,TRBJ2-1,TGTGCCAGCAGCCAAGGAGACAGGGGGGAGTTCTTC,CASSQGDRGEFF
TRBD1,-,TRBV2,TRBJ1-4,TGTGCCAGCAGTTCGACAGGGGCCTATGAAAAACTGTTTTTT,CASSSTGAYEKLFF
TRBD1,-,TRBV27,TRBJ1-5,TGTGCCAGCAGTTTACGACAGGGAAGCAGCAATCAGCCCCAGCATTTT,CASSLRQGSSNQPQHF
TRBD2,-,TRBV25-1,TRBJ2-1,TGTGCCAGCAGTGTGGGGGGGGAGCCCTACAATGAGCAGTTCTTC,CASSVGGEPYNEQFF
-,-,TRBV28,TRBJ1-5,TGTGCCAGCAGCCAAGGTGGGGGGGGCTTAAGTCAGCCCCAGCATTTT,CASSQGGGGLSQPQHF
-,-,TRBV30,TRBJ1-3,TGTGCCTGGAGTGTAAGGCTAGGACAAAGAAACACCATATATTTT,CAWSVRLGQRNTIYF
-,-,TRBV19,TRBJ1-2,TGTGCCAGTAGTAGCAGGGATTGGAAAGATGGCTACACCTTC,CASSSRDWKDGYTF